The present T cell receptor beta chain was sequenced within a study of CD8+CD57+ T cells in acquired aplastic anemia. Turning to the study itself: Sorted cells (CD4+ and CD8+) yielded DNA amounts that averaged roughly 3.5 ug. Overall study results and limits: The study found no significant CD8+ Simpson's diversity difference between patients and controls. Some 28 sequences, all CD8+ CDR3, were shared between patients and controls.

The germline V gene has CDR1 SNHLY and CDR2 FYNNEI. This CDR3 region has 16 residues. The germline V and J ends were trimmed by 2 bases and 4 bases, with 18 bases remaining between them. About this clonotype: Its antigen is as yet unknown.

Genomic DNA provided the template from which TCR beta VDJ and CDR3 profiles were obtained. MiXCR, run by TCRdb on the reads, gives a single entry per CDR3 protein. The table records 260,000 or so distinct CDR3 sequences, about 44% of them present only once. Flow cytometry had shown expanded CD8+CD57+ cells in the patients chosen for sequencing. Severe acquired aplastic anemia was the diagnosis recorded for all patients. The sequenced material came from sorted CD4+, CD8+, or CD8+CD57+ T cells (not recorded which) from PBMCs. This chain links TRBV2 with TRBJ2-7, with D possibly being TRBD1 or TRBD2 (6 bases each). The source is a human donor with aplastic anemia. The CDR3 sequence: CASSEMGGRSPYEQYF. DNA of the CDR3: TGTGCCAGCAGTGAAATGGGGGGCAGGAGCCCATACGAGCAGTACTTC.